This T cell receptor (beta chain) was found in a study of T-cell memory formation after mild COVID-19. On the study more broadly: TCR clusters largely stayed donor specific. Points from the study as a whole: Clones contracting over day 15 to 85 were CD4/CD8 balanced, with later expanders leaning CD4+. Second-wave clones peaking on day 37 lacked confirmed SARS-CoV-2 specificity.

MiXCR, applied by TCRdb to the 5' RACE reads, yields one record per CDR3 protein. The sample yields 400,000 to 500,000 distinct CDR3 sequences, roughly 20% seen once. At least ten counts were recorded for this clonotype. Its specificity is unknown. Trimming shortened V by 5 bases and J by 7 bases, and 12 bases separated the two germline ends. This CDR3 comprises 12 residues. The sequenced material came from PBMCs or a T cell subset sorted from them (not recorded which). The source is an adult woman who had mild COVID-19 (a few samples of this study predate the infection). Cell type and time point are not known. This chain uses TRBV12-3 or TRBV12-4 with TRBJ2-7, with a possible D match to TRBD1 (5 bases). The CDR3 region has the DNA TGTGCCAGCAGTCCCCAGGGTCATGAGCAGTACTTC. It specifies CASSPQGHEQYF.